These 23 T cell receptor beta chains came from one sample sequenced in a study of graft-versus-host responses after intestinal transplantation (dated by TCRdb to the early 2020s). Interpreted using the paper, the time point label stands for: cells obtained before transplantation from donor or recipient. Which antigens these TCRs recognize remains unknown. The library came from the immunoSEQ multiplex PCR assay. Entries here come from immuneACCESS through TCRdb and include only in-frame sequences with V and J called. Some clones fail to appear in such tables; in the studies checked, an unresolved V gene covers under half of the shortfall, and the cause of the remainder is unknown. Within this sample are tens of thousands of clones, with more than 70% of them counted one time only. The ten biggest clones cover roughly 2.6% of the sample. The input for sequencing was unstimulated CD8+ T cells sorted from spleen or lymph node cells, taken before intestinal transplant. The origin of the receptors is a human donor who received an intestinal transplant.

CDR3 region: CASSQGDGYTF. The CDR3 DNA follows: TGTGCCAGCTCACAGGGAGATGGCTACACCTTC. This chain connects TRBV18 to TRBJ1-2, with D uncertain. V was cut by 4 bases and J by 6 bases, with 6 bases left in between. CDR1 and CDR2 from the germline V gene are KGHSH and LQKENI. This CDR3 has 11 amino acids.

This rearrangement joins TRBV7-9 to TRBJ2-7, with D unclear. The CDR3 extends over 11 amino acids. V dropped 3 bases and J dropped 3 bases, with 3 bases sitting between them. The germline gives CDR1 SEHNR, CDR2 FQNEAQ (reference sequence). CDR3 nucleotide sequence: TGTGCCAGCAGCTTTTACTACGAGCAGTACTTC. Protein sequence: CASSFYYEQYF.

This chain joins TRBV4-1 and TRBJ1-3; tentatively, D is TRBD1 (5 bases). Germline V gene lookup returns CDR1 MGHRA and CDR2 YSYEKL. The CDR3 runs 16 residues. Trimming removed 3 bases at V and 0 bases at J, with 12 bases between. The CDR3 bases are TGCGCCAGCAGCCAGACGGGGGTAAGCTCTGGAAACACCATATATTTT. Its translation is CASSQTGVSSGNTIYF.

This clone came up once. The chain combines TRBV5-1 with TRBJ2-3; TRBD1 matches 7 bases. J lost 2 bases, V lost 4 bases, and 4 bases had no gene match. The germline CDR1 and CDR2 sequences are SGHRS and YFSETQ. The CDR3 extends over 14 amino acids. This chain's CDR3 is CASSLDRNTDTQYF. The CDR3 DNA is TGCGCCAGCAGCCTGGACAGGAACACAGATACGCAGTATTTT.

The chain links TRBV6-5 to TRBJ2-7; D uncertain. CDR1 MNHEY and CDR2 SVGAGI come from the germline V gene. The CDR3 contains 12 residues. Trimming cost V 10 bases and J 0 bases, with 10 bases left between them. The CDR3 spells CATHRFSYEQYF. CDR3 DNA: TGTGCCACCCACAGATTCTCCTACGAGCAGTACTTC.

The V gene is TRBV6-1, the J gene TRBJ1-1; D call uncertain. The CDR3 has 16 amino acids. V was pared by 2 bases and J by 2 bases, with 15 bases between. Germline loops: CDR1 MNHNS, CDR2 SASEGT. The CDR3 here is CASSEFRAPGNTEAFF. The CDR3 nucleotides read TGTGCCAGCAGTGAATTTCGGGCCCCGGGAAACACTGAAGCTTTCTTT.

The V and J genes are TRBV9 and TRBJ2-2; 9 bases agree with TRBD1. Per germline, CDR1 SGDLS and CDR2 YYNGEE. The CDR3 covers 18 residues. Unmatched junction bases numbered 13, after V lost 3 bases and J lost 4 bases. This CDR3 is CASSAGGGTGGRTGELFF. The CDR3 DNA is TGTGCCAGCAGCGCCGGAGGTGGAACAGGGGGCCGCACCGGGGAGCTGTTTTTT.

The rearrangement uses TRBV5-1 and TRBJ2-1, with 10 bases lining up with TRBD2. Looked up from germline, CDR1 is SGHRS and CDR2 is YFSETQ. The CDR3 consists of 15 residues. J was trimmed by 9 bases and V by 6 bases; bases with no gene match: 12. The CDR3 DNA is TGCGCCAGCAACTACGCGAGCGGGAGGGCCCTTGAGCAGTTCTTC. It is translated as CASNYASGRALEQFF.

This clone was counted a single time. The rearrangement uses TRBV27 and TRBJ2-7; TRBD1 aligns across 9 bases. Trimming at V came to 10 bases and at J to 5 bases, leaving 9 bases not matched to a gene. The CDR3 totals 13 residues. Germline CDR1 reads MNHEY; CDR2 reads SMNVEV (reference sequence). The CDR3 loop reads CATDRGEYDEQYF. The CDR3 DNA follows: TGTGCCACCGACAGGGGGGAGTATGACGAGCAGTACTTC.

The chain couples TRBV29-1 to TRBJ2-1, with TRBD2 matching 13 bases. Germline V gives CDR1 SQVTM, CDR2 ANQGSEA. The CDR3 is 17 residues long. Trimming took 7 bases from V and 1 from J; bases not matched to a gene: 10. The CDR3, as DNA: TGCAGCGCGCCCGGGACTAGCGGGGTGGGGTCCTACAATGAGCAGTTCTTC. Translated: CSAPGTSGVGSYNEQFF.

The chain recombines TRBV28 with TRBJ2-5; D gene uncertain. The end of the DNA fits TRBJ2-7 better, so the J call may be wrong. Germline CDR1 MDHEN, CDR2 SYDVKM. The CDR3 length is 13 residues. CDR3 nucleotide sequence: TGTGCCACCGCTCCACCAAGCTCCTACGAGCAGTACTTC. This encodes CATAPPSSYEQYF.

This rearrangement joins TRBV18 to TRBJ1-1, with 7 bases aligning to TRBD1. With V trimmed by 1 base and J by 3 bases, 5 bases remained unmatched. CDR1 is KGHSH and CDR2 is LQKENI in the germline V gene. The CDR3 is made up of 15 amino acids. The CDR3, as DNA: TGTGCCAGCTCACCACAGGGGGCGCTTTACACTGAAGCTTTCTTT. Its translation is CASSPQGALYTEAFF.

This rearrangement joins TRBV27 to TRBJ2-7, with 11 bases matching TRBD2. V shed 6 bases, J shed 6 bases, and the junction held 13 bases outside the gene matches. Per germline, CDR1 MNHEY and CDR2 SMNVEV (reference sequence). The CDR3 consists of 16 residues. CDR3 loop: CASSLLAGALPVEQYF. The CDR3, as DNA: TGTGCCAGCAGCCTACTAGCGGGAGCTCTTCCGGTCGAGCAGTACTTC.

The chain couples TRBV11-2 to TRBJ2-1; 7 bases agree with TRBD2. V gave up 0 bases and J gave up 10 bases; unmatched junction bases: 18. Germline V CDR1 and CDR2: SGHAT, FQNNGV. This CDR3 has 18 residues. The CDR3 coding sequence is TGTGCCAGCAGCTTAGATTTTAGGGTAGCGGGCTCCCAAGACGAGCAGTTCTTC. This encodes CASSLDFRVAGSQDEQFF.

The rearrangement links TRBV5-1 to TRBJ2-1; TRBD1 might be the D (5 bases). CDR1 SGHRS and CDR2 YFSETQ come from the germline V gene. This CDR3 is built from 15 residues. V shed 1 base and J shed 8 bases, with 16 bases lying between them. The chain's CDR3 is CASSLQGRSLDEQFF. The CDR3 nucleotides are TGCGCCAGCAGCTTGCAGGGAAGAAGTCTCGATGAGCAGTTCTTC.

The CDR3 region is CASSLMGLSSNQPQHF. The CDR3 DNA reads as TGTGCCAGCAGTTTAATGGGGCTTAGTAGCAATCAGCCCCAGCATTTT. V gene TRBV28 combines with J gene TRBJ1-5; D perhaps matches TRBD1 (5 bases). Trimming removed 2 bases from V and 0 bases from J, with 11 bases in between. The CDR3 contains 16 residues. Germline CDR1 MDHEN, CDR2 SYDVKM.

The chain employs TRBV7-3 and TRBJ2-2; D remains unclear. The CDR3 is 12 amino acids. The V end lost 4 bases, the J end lost 4 bases, and 4 bases lay between the germline ends. Germline V gene lookup returns CDR1 SGHTA and CDR2 FQGTGA. As DNA, the CDR3 is TGTGCCAGCAGCTCGGGCACCGGGGAGCTGTTTTTT. Translated: CASSSGTGELFF.

This rearrangement joins TRBV5-1 to TRBJ1-2, with a tentative D call TRBD1 (5 bases). The V gene's germline CDR1 is SGHRS and CDR2 YFSETQ. Trimming took 1 base from V and 0 from J, leaving 7 bases between them. This CDR3 region has 14 residues. CDR3 sequence reads: CASSLRGSNYGYTF. DNA of the CDR3: TGCGCCAGCAGCTTGAGGGGCTCTAACTATGGCTACACCTTC.

The V call is TRBV9, the J call TRBJ1-3; 7 bases are shared with TRBD1. CDR1 and CDR2 (germline): SGDLS, YYNGEE. The CDR3 sequence is 12 residues long. The junction had 1 base not matched to a gene; V was cut back by 6 bases and J by 4 bases. The CDR3 DNA is TGTGCCAGCAACAGGGGAGGAAACACCATATATTTT. Its protein is CASNRGGNTIYF. Filled out from reference TRBV9 and TRBJ1-3, the complete variable domain reads DSGVTQTPKHLITATGQRVTLRCSPRSGDLSVYWYQQSLDQGLQFLIQYYNGEERAKGNILERFSAQQFPDLHSELNLSSLELGDSALYFCASNRGGNTIYFGEGSWLTVV.

The chain recombines TRBV4-1 with TRBJ2-1; weak D call: TRBD1 (6 bases). This CDR3 comprises 13 residues. Germline CDR1 and CDR2: MGHRA and YSYEKL. V was trimmed by 0 bases and J by 9 bases, leaving 9 bases between them. CDR3 in amino acids: CASSQEIGGEQFF. DNA for the CDR3: TGCGCCAGCAGCCAAGAGATAGGGGGTGAGCAGTTCTTC.

V gene TRBV27 combines with J gene TRBJ2-3; D perhaps matches TRBD2 (5 bases). Germline V lookup: CDR1 MNHEY, CDR2 SMNVEV (reference sequence). CDR3 length equals 12 residues. The V end lost 2 bases, the J end lost 6 bases, and 6 bases lay between the germline ends. CDR3 protein: CASSLGGDTQYF. The CDR3 nucleotides read TGTGCCAGCAGTTTAGGCGGGGATACGCAGTATTTT.

V gene TRBV4-1 combines with J gene TRBJ2-7; 8 bases map to TRBD2. The CDR3 runs 15 residues. Unmatched junction bases numbered 7, after V lost 3 bases and J lost 3 bases. Germline loops: CDR1 MGHRA, CDR2 YSYEKL. The CDR3 coding sequence is TGCGCCAGCAGCCAGGCGGGAACTAGCGGCTACGAGCAGTACTTC. This translates into CASSQAGTSGYEQYF.

The CDR3: CASSQDLDSLVWGEAFF. The CDR3, as DNA: TGTGCCAGCAGTCAAGACCTTGACAGTCTCGTGTGGGGTGAAGCTTTCTTT. The gene calls are TRBV28 and TRBJ1-1; the D gene is possibly TRBD1 (5 bases). V was pared by 5 bases and J by 7 bases, with 26 bases between. The germline CDR1 and CDR2 sequences are MDHEN and SYDVKM. CDR3 size: 17 residues.